This entry lists 18 T cell receptor beta chains sequenced from one sample in a study of cytomegalovirus exposure and HLA in healthy donors. Primers: 60 Vbeta forward and 13 Jbeta reverse. Sequencing was performed with immunoSEQ multiplex PCR; in TCRdb, only in-frame clones are kept and a portion is missing. Its table lists tens of thousands of clones. Sequencing was performed on PBMCs. The source of these receptors is a man between 35 and 55 years old in good health and CMV-seronegative.

The V call is TRBV30, the J call TRBJ2-5; D is unclear. Gene TRBJ2-7 matches the end of the DNA better, so the J call may be wrong. In germline, CDR1 is GTSNPN, CDR2 SVGIG (reference sequence). The CDR3 is 14 residues long. The CDR3 spells CAWSSYSLSYEQYF. CDR3 DNA sequence: TGTGCCTGGAGTTCCTACTCCCTCTCCTACGAGCAGTACTTC.

The chain couples TRBV2 to TRBJ2-2, with TRBD1 matching over 7 bases. Germline V gene data show CDR1 as SNHLY and CDR2 as FYNNEI. This CDR3 spans 14 amino acids. V shed 6 bases, J shed 1 base, and the junction held 2 bases outside the gene matches. As DNA, the CDR3 is TGTGCCAGCAGCAGACAGGGGAACACCGGGGAGCTGTTTTTT. Translating it yields CASSRQGNTGELFF.

V usage is TRBV2 and J usage is TRBJ2-5; the D gene is possibly TRBD2 (5 bases). The CDR3 runs 15 residues. Trimming removed 3 bases at V and 2 bases at J, with 13 bases between. Germline CDR1 and CDR2: SNHLY and FYNNEI. CDR3 protein: CASSETRLAQETQYF. DNA for the CDR3: TGTGCCAGCAGTGAGACCCGGCTAGCACAAGAGACCCAGTACTTC.

The gene calls are TRBV2 and TRBJ1-5, with D possibly being TRBD1 (6 bases). This CDR3 has 14 residues. V lost 6 bases to trimming and J lost 6 bases, with 15 bases between them. Germline lookup yields CDR1 SNHLY and CDR2 FYNNEI. The DNA of the CDR3 is TGTGCCAGCAGCGCTACAGGGATAGGTCAGCCCCAGCATTTT. Amino acids: CASSATGIGQPQHF.

The chain combines TRBV6-1 with TRBJ1-2, with 7 positions matching TRBD1. This CDR3 has 14 amino acids. V shed 5 bases and J 3 bases; nucleotides not matched to a gene: 6. Germline assignment: CDR1 MNHNS and CDR2 SASEGT. The CDR3, as DNA: TGTGCCAGCAGTTCCCGACAGGGCGACTATGGCTACACCTTC. Protein: CASSSRQGDYGYTF.

V and J are TRBV15 and TRBJ1-2, with D tentatively TRBD1 (5 bases). The CDR3 covers 16 residues. Germline CDR1 and CDR2: LNHNV and YYDKDF (reference sequence). Trimming stripped 1 base from V and 5 bases from J, with 17 bases between. CDR3 protein: CATSRGTGPSGYGYTF. As DNA, the CDR3 is TGTGCCACCAGCAGAGGCACAGGCCCTTCTGGGTATGGCTACACCTTC.

The chain has TRBV28 and TRBJ2-5; D not certain. The germline gives CDR1 MDHEN, CDR2 SYDVKM. This CDR3 contains 12 residues. V lost 6 bases and J 7 bases, leaving 12 bases between the germline ends. The DNA for the CDR3 is TGTGCCAGCAGCTTTCAAGCTGGGACCCAGTACTTC. Its translation: CASSFQAGTQYF.

This chain uses TRBV18 with TRBJ1-2; a possible D gene is TRBD1 (5 bases). Germline-derived CDR1 and CDR2 are KGHSH and LQKENI. The CDR3 contains 15 residues. V lost 3 bases, J lost 6 bases, and 17 bases lay in between. This CDR3 is CASSPPQSGVDGYTF. The CDR3, as DNA: TGTGCCAGCTCACCGCCCCAATCGGGGGTTGATGGCTACACCTTC.

The CDR3 protein is CASSGTGTYEQYF. The CDR3 region has the DNA TGTGCCAGCAGTGGGACAGGGACCTACGAGCAGTACTTC. The chain links TRBV25-1 to TRBJ2-7; the match to TRBD1 covers 8 bases. Germline V gives CDR1 MGHDK, CDR2 SYGVNS. With V trimmed by 4 bases and J by 2 bases, 1 base remained unmatched. The CDR3 totals 13 residues.

The chain joins TRBV2 to TRBJ1-2; no clear D gene. CDR3 length: 13 residues. Trimming cost V 3 bases and J 8 bases, with 13 bases left between them. Germline lookup yields CDR1 SNHLY and CDR2 FYNNEI. CDR3 region: CASSDSASRGYTF. In DNA, the CDR3 is TGTGCCAGCAGTGATAGTGCCTCGCGGGGCTACACCTTC.

The chain has TRBV6-5 and TRBJ2-7; D possibly corresponds to TRBD2 (5 bases). The CDR3 sequence is 13 residues long. Germline CDR1 and CDR2: MNHEY and SVGAGI. V was shortened by 4 bases and J by 0 bases, with 7 bases between the two germline ends. CDR3: CASSSGVSYEQYF. CDR3 DNA: TGTGCCAGCAGTTCCGGGGTCTCCTACGAGCAGTACTTC.

The rearrangement joins TRBV5-1 to TRBJ1-1, with 7 bases lining up with TRBD1. Germline trimming cut 4 bases from V and 0 bases from J; bases unmatched to any gene: 12. The CDR3 runs 17 residues. Germline V gene lookup returns CDR1 SGHRS and CDR2 YFSETQ. In DNA form, the CDR3 reads TGCGCCAGCAGCCAATTCGGGACAGCAGACATGAACACTGAAGCTTTCTTT. Translated: CASSQFGTADMNTEAFF.

J is TRBJ2-1 and V is TRBV18, with a weak D call TRBD1 (5 bases). This CDR3 spans 12 amino acids. The ends were cut back, 3 bases at V and 10 bases at J, with 10 bases in the middle. In germline, CDR1 is KGHSH, CDR2 LQKENI. This chain's CDR3 is CASSPSRAEQFF. The CDR3 DNA is TGTGCCAGCTCACCGAGCAGGGCCGAGCAGTTCTTC.

This chain uses TRBV5-6 with TRBJ2-1; TRBD2 might be the D (5 bases). This CDR3 is built from 14 residues. Germline values: CDR1 SGHDT, CDR2 YYEEEE. Trimming took 6 bases from V and 0 from J, leaving 10 bases between them. The CDR3 reads CASTRESSYNEQFF. CDR3 coding DNA: TGTGCCAGCACGAGGGAGAGCTCCTACAATGAGCAGTTCTTC. Filled out from reference TRBV5-6 and TRBJ2-1, the complete variable domain reads DAGVTQSPTHLIKTRGQQVTLRCSPKSGHDTVSWYQQALGQGPQFIFQYYEEEERQRGNFPDRFSGHQFPNYSSELNVNALLLGDSALYLCASTRESSYNEQFFGPGTRLTVL.

CDR3 sequence reads: CAWSPLSFTSVKETQYF. CDR3 nucleotide sequence: TGTGCCTGGAGTCCACTGTCTTTTACTAGTGTGAAAGAGACCCAGTACTTC. The J gene is TRBJ2-5, the V gene TRBV30; a weak D match, TRBD2 (5 bases). The CDR3 spans 17 residues. CDR1 is GTSNPN, CDR2 SVGIG, per germline (reference sequence). Trimming took 2 bases from V and 3 from J, leaving 22 bases between them.

The chain couples TRBV7-3 to TRBJ2-1, with 7 positions matching TRBD1. The CDR3 runs to 16 residues. From germline, CDR1 is SGHTA and CDR2 FQGTGA. Trimming at V came to 4 bases and at J to 0 bases, leaving 6 bases not matched to a gene. CDR3 sequence: CASSSQQGSSYNEQFF. DNA of the CDR3: TGTGCCAGCAGCTCGCAACAGGGGAGCTCCTACAATGAGCAGTTCTTC.

The chain joins TRBV6-5 to TRBJ2-7; possible D gene TRBD2, 6 bases. The CDR3 runs 14 residues. CDR1 and CDR2 (germline): MNHEY, SVGAGI. Between the trimmed V and J ends, which lost 2 bases and 6 bases, there was a span of 14 bases. CDR3 amino acids: CASSYRGLVGEQYF. CDR3 nucleotides: TGTGCCAGCAGTTACCGGGGGTTGGTCGGCGAGCAGTACTTC.

This sequence joins TRBV10-2 and TRBJ2-7; D uncertain. CDR3 length equals 14 residues. Germline CDR1 WSHSY, CDR2 SAAADI. With 7 bases removed from V and 4 bases from J, the gap between germline ends came to 17 bases. The CDR3 sequence: CASNPSFTLYEQYF. CDR3 coding DNA: TGCGCCAGCAACCCGTCATTCACCCTATACGAGCAGTACTTC.